This T cell receptor beta chain was documented in a study of T cells in Graves' hyperthyroidism and ophthalmopathy. General study findings and limits: With a median lead of around 5.9 months before onset, the model predicted ophthalmopathy. Blood also carried most thyroid clonotypes expanded above 0.001.

With respect to this clonotype: The antigen is unknown.

The CDR3 has 13 residues. Per the germline V gene, CDR1 is LNHDA and CDR2 is SQIVND (reference sequence). V lost 5 bases, J lost 0 bases, and 8 bases lay in between. The study left out patients who had uncontrolled infection, other autoimmune disease, pregnancy or lactation. Amplification of TCR beta CDR3 regions was performed using RNA transcripts as template. RT-PCR in the first round (using the HTBI primer set) targeted the TCR CDR3. TCRdb redid the calling of the multiplex PCR reads with MiXCR, one entry per CDR3 protein. Of roughly 530,000 distinct CDR3 sequences listed, roughly 17% were seen once; the top ten hold around 17%.

The chain uses TRBV19 and TRBJ2-7, with no clear D. What was sequenced was blood. The sequence was collected from a woman aged 18-29 years with Graves' ophthalmopathy. In DNA form, the CDR3 reads TGTGCCAGTAGTCCTTTTAGCTCCTACGAGCAGTACTTC. Translation gives CASSPFSSYEQYF.